The rows below give T cell receptor beta chains drawn from one sample of a study of T-cell reconstitution after alpha-beta-depleted transplantation in children. TCRdb re-derived calls from the PCR reads in MiXCR, one entry per CDR3 protein. The sample holds about 600,000 distinct CDR3 sequences, roughly 13% seen once. Material: PBMCs, mostly from graft donor cells, obtained 360 days after TCRalphabeta/CD19-depleted stem cell transplant. The source of these receptors is a male patient between 10 and 17 years old who had a stem cell transplant for acute myeloid leukemia, so the T cells may come from the graft donor. Each CDR3 is given with its conserved first and last residue.

J gene | V gene | CDR3 protein
TRBJ1-6 | TRBV28 | CASSRQDYNSPLHF
TRBJ2-7 | TRBV29-1 | CSVSGTAPYEQYF
TRBJ1-1 | TRBV7-3 | CASSLGFNTEAFF
TRBJ2-7 | TRBV28 | CATVRDPSSYEQYF
TRBJ2-1 | TRBV4-3 | CASSQALAETNEQFF
TRBJ2-2 | TRBV5-1 | CASSLQLAGVNPGELFF
TRBJ2-3 | TRBV9 | CASSSNRDRSTDTQYF
TRBJ2-1 | TRBV5-5 | CASSHGTTLLDNEQFF
TRBJ2-4 | TRBV5-1 | CASSIGGSRGDIQYF
TRBJ2-2 | TRBV7-2 | CASSLFSSGRYTGELFF
TRBJ2-5 | TRBV29-1 | CSVEESNQGIQETQYF
TRBJ2-7 | TRBV28 | CASREGGEMYEQYF
TRBJ2-5 | TRBV12-3/TRBV12-4 | CAISGGGETQYF
TRBJ2-7 | TRBV14 | CASSQVSPSSYEQYF
TRBJ2-5 | TRBV6-1 | CASFHSGGKPETQYF
TRBJ2-5 | TRBV6-2/TRBV6-3 | CASSYTGLYQETQYF
TRBJ1-5 | TRBV7-9 | CASSLAESNQPQHF
TRBJ2-5 | TRBV29-1 | CSVTSGGHQETQYF
TRBJ1-1 | TRBV29-1 | CSPHTPNAEAFF
TRBJ2-4 | TRBV28 | CASSFRDRVAKNIQYF
TRBJ1-1 | TRBV12-3/TRBV12-4 | CASSGTGMDWAEAFF
TRBJ2-1 | TRBV6-2/TRBV6-3 | CASSFKDWYNEQFF
TRBJ2-7 | TRBV28 | CASTRSGGFVEQYF
TRBJ2-2 | TRBV28 | CASSFGSANTGELFF
TRBJ1-1 | TRBV6-2/TRBV6-3 | CASSPRTGGHTEAFF
TRBJ2-1 | TRBV28 | CASSLRTLAYNEQFF
TRBJ2-7 | TRBV2 | CASRIQVSYEQYF
TRBJ2-7 | TRBV25-1 | CASSVGLGGKQWYF
TRBJ2-5 | TRBV12-3/TRBV12-4 | CASSLDQPRKTQYF
TRBJ2-5 | TRBV5-1 | CASSLSRTVQETQYF
TRBJ2-7 | TRBV20-1 | CSARGDRGVGAAPYEQYF
TRBJ1-5 | TRBV7-9 | CASSFTQGGLGPQHF
TRBJ2-1 | TRBV20-1 | CSAGTSGAYNEQFF
TRBJ2-2 | TRBV29-1 | CSAERTGELFF
TRBJ2-3 | TRBV20-1 | CSASPLAGGLGTDTQYF
TRBJ1-4 | TRBV25-1 | CASSEAGGNEKLFF
TRBJ2-3 | TRBV6-1 | CASSTAGGSTDTQYF
TRBJ2-1 | TRBV20-1 | CSAPGPSIGSFF
TRBJ2-5 | TRBV6-1 | CASRIGGVGETQYF
TRBJ1-1 | TRBV6-2/TRBV6-3 | CASSDRATEAFF
TRBJ2-1 | TRBV12-3/TRBV12-4 | CASSFSLAGVLLF
TRBJ2-3 | TRBV20-1 | CSARGLAGGSTDTQYF
TRBJ2-7 | TRBV13 | CASSLLGTPSYEQYF
TRBJ2-3 | TRBV27 | CASSLRGGRTDTQYF
TRBJ2-3 | TRBV11-2 | CASSPWGSGRPGEDTQYF
TRBJ2-1 | TRBV6-5 | CASSYSGLLSPYNEQFF